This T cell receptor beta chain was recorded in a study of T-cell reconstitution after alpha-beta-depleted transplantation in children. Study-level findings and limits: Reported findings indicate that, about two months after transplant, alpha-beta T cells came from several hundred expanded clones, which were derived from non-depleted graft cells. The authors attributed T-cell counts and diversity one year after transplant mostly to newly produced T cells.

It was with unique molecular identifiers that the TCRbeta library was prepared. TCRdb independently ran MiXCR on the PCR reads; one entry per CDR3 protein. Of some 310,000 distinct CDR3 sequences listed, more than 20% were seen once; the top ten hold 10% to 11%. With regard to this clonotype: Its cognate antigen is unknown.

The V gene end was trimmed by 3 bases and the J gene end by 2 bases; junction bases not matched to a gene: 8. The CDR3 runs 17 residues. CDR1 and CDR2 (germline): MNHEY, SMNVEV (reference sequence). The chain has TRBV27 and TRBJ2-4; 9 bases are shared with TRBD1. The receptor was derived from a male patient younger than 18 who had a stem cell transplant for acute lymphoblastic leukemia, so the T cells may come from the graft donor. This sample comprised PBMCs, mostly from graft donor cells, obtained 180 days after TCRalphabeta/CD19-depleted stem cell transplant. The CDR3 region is CASSFPGQGWTKNIQYF. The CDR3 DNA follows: TGTGCCAGCAGTTTCCCTGGACAGGGGTGGACCAAAAACATTCAGTACTTC.